Each of the 18 T cell receptor beta chains below was sequenced from the same sample in a study of blood T cell repertoires in COVID-19. Libraries were prepared by immunoSEQ multiplex PCR; TCRdb keeps only in-frame clonotypes and omits some of them. Among 110,000 or so clones listed, 65% to 90% were seen once. Sequenced sample: peripheral blood. These receptors originate from an elderly man with acute or convalescent COVID-19.

This clone has more than one count but fewer than ten. The genes are TRBV29-1 and TRBJ2-2, with 8 nucleotides matching TRBD1. V lost 7 bases and J lost 4; bases outside the gene matches: 2. Germline V gene sequence: CDR1 SQVTM, CDR2 ANQGSEA. The CDR3 is made up of 12 amino acids. The CDR3 DNA reads TGCAGCGCGACAGGGGTCACCGGGGAGCTGTTTTTT. It specifies CSATGVTGELFF.

The genes are TRBV24-1 and TRBJ2-1, with 8 bases aligning to TRBD1. Germline V CDR1 and CDR2: KGHDR, SFDVKD. The CDR3 is made up of 16 amino acids. The junction had 13 bases not matched to a gene; V was cut back by 3 bases and J by 10 bases. CDR3 sequence: CATSDHTRDRNPEQFF. The CDR3 DNA reads as TGTGCCACCAGTGATCACACCCGGGACAGGAATCCCGAGCAGTTCTTC.

This clone was seen more than once but under ten times. The gene calls are TRBV18 and TRBJ1-6; D call uncertain. Germline V gene data show CDR1 as KGHSH and CDR2 as LQKENI. There are 13 residues in the CDR3. Trimming took off 5 bases at V and 4 bases at J, with 6 bases between the two ends. CDR3 bases: TGTGCCAGCTCAGAGACTTATAATTCACCCCTCCACTTT. It specifies CASSETYNSPLHF.

The gene calls are TRBV5-5 and TRBJ1-6; D ambiguous. V lost 7 bases and J 7 bases, leaving 9 bases between the germline ends. Germline-derived CDR1 and CDR2 are SGHKS and YYEKEE (reference sequence). This CDR3 region has 12 residues. DNA for the CDR3: TGTGCCAGCTACCGGGGAAATTCACCCCTCCACTTT. Its translation is CASYRGNSPLHF. Supplemented by reference TRBV5-5 and TRBJ1-6, the full variable domain reads DAGVTQSPTHLIKTRGQQVTLRCSPISGHKSVSWYQQVLGQGPQFIFQYYEKEERGRGNFPDRFSARQFPNYSSELNVNALLLGDSALYLCASYRGNSPLHFGNGTRLTVT.

The rearrangement uses TRBV18 and TRBJ2-2; tentative D call: TRBD2 (6 bases). The V gene's germline CDR1 is KGHSH and CDR2 LQKENI. Between the trimmed V and J ends, which lost 5 bases and 4 bases, there was a span of 11 bases. This CDR3 is 14 amino acids long. The CDR3 DNA follows: TGTGCCAGCTCATCGCTCGGGGGCACCGGGGAGCTGTTTTTT. Protein product: CASSSLGGTGELFF.

V is TRBV18 and J is TRBJ2-2, with TRBD1 identical over 8 bases. The CDR3 consists of 15 residues. CDR1 is KGHSH, CDR2 LQKENI, per germline. V dropped 2 bases and J dropped 6; count of bases not matched to a gene: 5. CDR3 coding DNA: TGTGCCAGCTCACCAACAGGGGGTTTCTCCGGGGAGCTGTTTTTT. This encodes CASSPTGGFSGELFF.

The chain combines TRBV18 with TRBJ1-3, with D hard to call. The CDR3 has 16 amino acids. Germline CDR1 and CDR2: KGHSH and LQKENI. With 3 bases removed from V and 1 base from J, the gap between germline ends came to 13 bases. For the CDR3, the DNA is TGTGCCAGCTCACCTGCCGTGTACGGGTCTGGAAACACCATATATTTT. This sequence encodes CASSPAVYGSGNTIYF.

The V and J genes are TRBV10-3 and TRBJ1-1; 9 bases match TRBD1. Germline CDR1 is ENHRY and CDR2 is SYGVKD. Trimming took 2 bases from V and 1 from J; bases not matched to a gene: 2. The CDR3 covers 15 residues. The CDR3 coding sequence is TGTGCCATCAGTGAGCCGGGACAGGGGAACACTGAAGCTTTCTTT. Encoded protein: CAISEPGQGNTEAFF.

The rearrangement links TRBV14 to TRBJ1-2; 11 bases agree with TRBD1. CDR3 length equals 15 residues. The germline CDR1 and CDR2 sequences are SGHDN and FVKESK. Losses at the gene ends were 4 bases for V and 0 bases for J; bases not matched to a gene: 1. The CDR3 sequence: CASSPGQGANYGYTF. The CDR3 region has the DNA TGTGCCAGCAGCCCGGGACAGGGGGCTAACTATGGCTACACCTTC.

The chain employs TRBV6-6 and TRBJ1-1, with D tentatively TRBD1 (6 bases). This CDR3 is 14 amino acids long. Trimming took 7 bases from V and 0 from J, leaving 12 bases between them. Germline V gene lookup returns CDR1 MNHNY and CDR2 SVGAGI (reference sequence). Here the CDR3 DNA reads TGTGCCAGCAACTTGGGGGCAATGAACACTGAAGCTTTCTTT. Encoded protein: CASNLGAMNTEAFF.

The J gene is TRBJ1-1, the V gene TRBV27; D is ambiguous. V was pared by 6 bases and J by 0 bases, with 8 bases between. The V gene's germline CDR1 is MNHEY and CDR2 SMNVEV (reference sequence). The CDR3 is 13 amino acids. The CDR3 region is CASSRYLNTEAFF. The CDR3 DNA is TGTGCCAGCAGCCGTTATTTGAACACTGAAGCTTTCTTT.

The chain couples TRBV4-1 to TRBJ2-1; 12 bases map to TRBD1. Trimming cost V 3 bases and J 9 bases; bases outside gene matches: 6. CDR1 and CDR2 from the germline V gene are MGHRA and YSYEKL. This CDR3 is 15 amino acids long. Here the CDR3 reads CASSHTGTGGIEQFF. In DNA, the CDR3 is TGCGCCAGCAGCCATACCGGGACAGGGGGCATTGAGCAGTTCTTC.

This clone came up once. This chain connects TRBV4-1 to TRBJ2-2; 10 bases line up with TRBD2. This CDR3 has 17 residues. The ends lost 3 bases at V and 7 bases at J; junction bases unmatched: 11. The germline V gene encodes CDR1 MGHRA and CDR2 YSYEKL. This CDR3 reads CASSHLAGGAILGELFF. DNA for the CDR3: TGCGCCAGCAGCCATTTAGCGGGAGGCGCGATTCTCGGGGAGCTGTTTTTT.

This chain links TRBV18 with TRBJ1-3, with 7 bases aligning to TRBD1. Germline CDR1 is KGHSH and CDR2 is LQKENI. The trim removed 5 bases at V and 1 base at J, leaving 11 bases unmatched. The CDR3 is 17 residues long. The chain's CDR3 is CASSAMEGAPSGNTIYF. Written as DNA, the CDR3 is TGTGCCAGCTCAGCGATGGAGGGGGCGCCGTCTGGAAACACCATATATTTT. The full variable domain, rest sourced from reference TRBV18 and TRBJ1-3, is NAGVMQNPRHLVRRRGQEARLRCSPMKGHSHVYWYRQLPEEGLKFMVYLQKENIIDESGMPKERFSAEFPKEGPSILRIQQVVRGDSAAYFCASSAMEGAPSGNTIYFGEGSWLTVV.

For the CDR3, the DNA is TGCGCCAGCAGCATCCCATTCGGTCCCATATATTTT. Its protein is CASSIPFGPIYF. The V call is TRBV5-1, the J call TRBJ1-3; D is ambiguous. Trimming removed 4 bases from V and 11 bases from J, with 13 bases in between. Germline CDR1 is SGHRS and CDR2 is YFSETQ. The CDR3 contains 12 residues. Complete variable domain (other parts from reference TRBV5-1 and TRBJ1-3): KAGVTQTPRYLIKTRGQQVTLSCSPISGHRSVSWYQQTPGQGLQFLFEYFSETQRNKGNFPGRFSGRQFSNSRSEMNVSTLELGDSALYLCASSIPFGPIYFGEGSWLTVV.

The chain combines TRBV28 with TRBJ1-3; D is undetermined. Germline CDR1 reads MDHEN; CDR2 reads SYDVKM. V lost 6 bases and J lost 4, with 7 bases in between. The CDR3 is 12 residues long. In DNA, the CDR3 is TGTGCCAGCAGCGGAGCAGGAAACACCATATATTTT. It is translated as CASSGAGNTIYF.

The chain has TRBV28 and TRBJ1-1; a possible D gene is TRBD1 (6 bases). The CDR3 covers 14 residues. Between the trimmed V and J ends, which lost 8 bases and 5 bases, there was a span of 18 bases. Germline CDR1 reads MDHEN; CDR2 reads SYDVKM. The CDR3 sequence: CASHTRGGWTEAFF. The CDR3 DNA follows: TGTGCCAGCCACACCCGAGGGGGATGGACTGAAGCTTTCTTT.

V and J are TRBV28 and TRBJ2-1, with D perhaps matching TRBD2 (6 bases). Germline loops: CDR1 MDHEN, CDR2 SYDVKM. Trimming took off 8 bases at V and 4 bases at J, with 9 bases between the two ends. CDR3 length: 12 residues. The chain's CDR3 is CASWGLYNEQFF. Here the CDR3 DNA reads TGTGCCAGCTGGGGACTTTACAATGAGCAGTTCTTC.